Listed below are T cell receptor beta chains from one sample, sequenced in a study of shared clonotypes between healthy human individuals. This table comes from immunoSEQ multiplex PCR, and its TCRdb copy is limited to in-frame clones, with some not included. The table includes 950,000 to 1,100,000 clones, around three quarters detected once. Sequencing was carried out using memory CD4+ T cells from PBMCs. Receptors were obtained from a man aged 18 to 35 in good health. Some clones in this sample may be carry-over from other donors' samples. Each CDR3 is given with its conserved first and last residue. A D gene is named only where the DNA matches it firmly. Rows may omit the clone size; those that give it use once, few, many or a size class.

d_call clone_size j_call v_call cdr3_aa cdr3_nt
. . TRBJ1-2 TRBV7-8 CASRDAGNLGYGYTF TGTGCCAGCAGGGACGCAGGAAACCTTGGATATGGCTACACCTTC
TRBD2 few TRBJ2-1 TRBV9 CASSVEGLDSYEQFF TGTGCCAGCAGCGTAGAGGGACTAGACTCCTATGAGCAGTTCTTC
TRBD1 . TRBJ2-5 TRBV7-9 CASSRTGTGGETQYF TGTGCCAGCAGCCGTACCGGGACAGGGGGAGAGACCCAGTACTTC
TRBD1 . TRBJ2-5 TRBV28 CASSSVDRGFGQYF TGTGCCAGCAGTTCGGTCGACAGGGGGTTTGGGCAGTACTTC
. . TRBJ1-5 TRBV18 CASSPGRSNQPQHF TGTGCCAGCTCACCAGGCAGGAGCAATCAGCCCCAGCATTTT
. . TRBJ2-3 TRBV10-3 CATAWQGSTDTQYF TGTGCCACCGCTTGGCAGGGGAGCACAGATACGCAGTATTTT
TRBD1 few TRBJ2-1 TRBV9 CASSEQGYNEQFF TGTGCCAGCAGCGAACAGGGGTACAATGAGCAGTTCTTC
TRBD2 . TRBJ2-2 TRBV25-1 CAGSGRLAGYAGELFF TGTGCCGGCAGTGGTCGACTAGCGGGATATGCCGGGGAGCTGTTTTTT
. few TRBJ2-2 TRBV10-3 CAISESSVTGELFF TGTGCCATCAGTGAGTCCAGCGTCACCGGGGAGCTGTTTTTT
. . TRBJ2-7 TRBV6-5 CASSYQNSHEQYF TGTGCCAGCAGTTATCAGAACTCCCACGAGCAGTACTTC
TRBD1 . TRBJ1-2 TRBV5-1 CASSKTGTGRGNYGYTF TGCGCCAGCAGCAAAACCGGGACAGGACGGGGCAACTATGGCTACACCTTC
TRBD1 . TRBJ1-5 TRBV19 CASSDILRGPLAQPQHF TGTGCCAGTAGCGATATTCTCAGGGGGCCCCTGGCTCAGCCCCAGCATTTT
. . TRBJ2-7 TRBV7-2 CASSLRVDEQYF TGTGCCAGCAGCTTAAGGGTCGACGAGCAGTACTTC
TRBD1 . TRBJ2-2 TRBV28 CASSQGQLNTGELFF TGTGCCAGCAGTCAGGGACAGTTGAACACCGGGGAGCTGTTTTTT
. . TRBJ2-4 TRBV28 CASSLYRALAKNIQYF TGTGCCAGCAGTCTTTACAGGGCACTAGCCAAAAACATTCAGTACTTC